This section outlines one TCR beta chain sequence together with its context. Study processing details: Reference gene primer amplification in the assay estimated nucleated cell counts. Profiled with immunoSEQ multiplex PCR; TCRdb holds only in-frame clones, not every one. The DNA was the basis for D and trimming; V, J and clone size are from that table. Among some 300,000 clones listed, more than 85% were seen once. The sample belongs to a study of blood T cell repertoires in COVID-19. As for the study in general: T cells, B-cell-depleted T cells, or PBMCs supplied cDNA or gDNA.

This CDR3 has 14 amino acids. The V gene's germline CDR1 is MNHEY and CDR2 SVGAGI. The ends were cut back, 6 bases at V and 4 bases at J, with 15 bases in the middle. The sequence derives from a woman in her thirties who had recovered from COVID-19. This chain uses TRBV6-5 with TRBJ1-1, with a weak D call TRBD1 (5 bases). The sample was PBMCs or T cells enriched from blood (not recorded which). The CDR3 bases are TGTGCCAGCAGGGCCTGGGGGGGGAGCACTGAAGCTTTCTTT. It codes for CASRAWGGSTEAFF.